In its sample, the clone carrying this T cell receptor beta chain was seen many times. Its antigen remains unidentified. This sample was taken from a study of T cells in Graves' hyperthyroidism and ophthalmopathy. RNA transcripts served as the template for amplifying TCR beta CDR3 regions. An initial round of RT-PCR targeting the TCR CDR3 relied on the HTBI primer set. TCRdb reprocessed the multiplex PCR reads with MiXCR, giving one entry per CDR3 protein. Seen here are about 300,000 distinct CDR3 sequences, about 14% observed once, and the top ten hold almost 8%. General study results and limits: A 13 V-J model separated ophthalmopathy from stable hyperthyroidism. Ophthalmopathy, which appeared later, was predicted by the model a median roughly 6.5 months before onset.

This sequence was found in a woman in her 30s with Graves' hyperthyroidism that later progressed to Graves' ophthalmopathy. What was sequenced was blood.

The CDR3 nucleotides read TGTGCCAGCAGCTTATCTGCAGGGTGGGAGACCCAGTACTTC. Protein product: CASSLSAGWETQYF. The rearrangement uses TRBV7-6 and TRBJ2-5, with a weak D call TRBD1 (5 bases). V lost 2 bases and J lost 5, with 12 bases in between. The CDR3 sequence is 14 residues long. Per the germline V gene, CDR1 is SGHVS and CDR2 is FNYEAQ.